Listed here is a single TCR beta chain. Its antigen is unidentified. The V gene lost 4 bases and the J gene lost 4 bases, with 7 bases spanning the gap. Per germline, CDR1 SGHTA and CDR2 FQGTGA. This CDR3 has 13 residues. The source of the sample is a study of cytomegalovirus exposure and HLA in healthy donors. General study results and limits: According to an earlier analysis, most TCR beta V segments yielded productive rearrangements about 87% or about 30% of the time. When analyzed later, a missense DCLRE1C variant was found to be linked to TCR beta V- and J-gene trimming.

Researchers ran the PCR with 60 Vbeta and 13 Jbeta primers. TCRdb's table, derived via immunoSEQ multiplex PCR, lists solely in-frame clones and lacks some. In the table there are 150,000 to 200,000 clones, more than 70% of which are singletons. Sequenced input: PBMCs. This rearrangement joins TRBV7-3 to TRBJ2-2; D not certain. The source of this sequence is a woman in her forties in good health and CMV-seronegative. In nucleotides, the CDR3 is TGTGCCAGCAGCTCTTCGGGCACCGGGGAGCTGTTTTTT. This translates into CASSSSGTGELFF.